One and the same sample provided the 32 T cell receptor beta chains below, sequenced in a study of blood T cell repertoires in COVID-19. Using immunoSEQ multiplex PCR, the repertoire was profiled, and TCRdb retains in-frame clones only, with some absent. The repertoire includes around 70,000 clones, about 90% of them detected once, and 1.5% to 2.5% sits in the top ten. Sequenced input: peripheral blood. The receptors originated from a woman of 80 years or more with active or convalescent COVID-19.

This clone was seen only once. This chain's CDR3 is CASSYLRDRVGNTIYF. CDR3 sequence (DNA): TGTGCCAGCAGTTACCTCAGGGATCGAGTGGGAAACACCATATATTTT. The chain recombines TRBV6-2 or TRBV6-3 with TRBJ1-3; tentative D call: TRBD1 (5 bases). Germline CDR1 MNHEY, CDR2 SVGEGT. V was cut by 2 bases and J by 4 bases, with 15 bases left in between. The CDR3 has 16 amino acids.

V usage is TRBV7-3 and J usage is TRBJ2-2; weak D call: TRBD1 (5 bases). This CDR3 is 14 amino acids long. Germline-derived CDR1 and CDR2 are SGHTA and FQGTGA. V lost 5 bases and J 6 bases, leaving 13 bases between the germline ends. In DNA form, the CDR3 reads TGTGCCAGCAGCCTCAGGGTTGCGGCCGGGGAGCTGTTTTTT. Its protein is CASSLRVAAGELFF.

This sequence joins TRBV29-1 and TRBJ1-1, with unresolved D. In germline, CDR1 is SQVTM, CDR2 ANQGSEA. The CDR3 spans 9 residues. V shed 3 bases and J shed 13 bases, with 9 bases lying between them. The CDR3 nucleotides are TGCAGCGTTGATATCGAGGGTTTCTTT. This translates into CSVDIEGFF.

The chain joins TRBV18 to TRBJ1-3, with 7 bases matching TRBD1. The germline V gene has CDR1 KGHSH and CDR2 LQKENI. This CDR3 has 16 amino acids. Trimming took 6 bases from V and 0 from J; bases not matched to a gene: 8. DNA for the CDR3: TGTGCCAGCTCCGCACAGGGGAACCCCTCTGGAAACACCATATATTTT. This sequence encodes CASSAQGNPSGNTIYF.

This clone was seen only once. The chain has TRBV5-4 and TRBJ1-1; D gene ambiguous. Germline CDR1 SGHNT, CDR2 YYREEE (reference sequence). The CDR3 totals 13 residues. V shed 4 bases and J shed 7 bases, with 14 bases lying between them. The CDR3 nucleotides are TGTGCCAGCAGCCCGCGATGGAGGGATGAAGCTTTCTTT. This encodes CASSPRWRDEAFF.

The V gene is TRBV6-2 or TRBV6-3, the J gene TRBJ2-1, with 15 nucleotides matching TRBD2. V was clipped by 6 bases and J by 8 bases; unmatched bases: 8. Per the germline V gene, CDR1 is MNHEY and CDR2 is SVGEGT. The CDR3 totals 16 residues. The CDR3 DNA reads as TGTGCCAGCAGCATCGGACTAGCGGGGGGGAGACATGAGCAGTTCTTC. Its translation is CASSIGLAGGRHEQFF.

V is TRBV6-5 and J is TRBJ2-3; TRBD2 matches at 11 bases. The V segment lost 10 bases and the J segment 2 bases; nucleotides outside the gene matches: 5. Germline-derived CDR1 and CDR2 are MNHEY and SVGAGI. The CDR3 covers 14 residues. The CDR3 region is CATIAGGITDTQYF. The CDR3 DNA sequence: TGTGCCACTATAGCGGGGGGGATCACAGATACGCAGTATTTT.

Here the CDR3 DNA reads TGTGCCAGCAGCACGCCGAGGACAGGTTCCGCTCGGTGGGAGCAGTACTTC. This gives the protein CASSTPRTGSARWEQYF. The rearrangement uses TRBV9 and TRBJ2-7, with 7 bases fitting TRBD1. The length of the CDR3 is 17 residues. J was trimmed by 7 bases and V by 4 bases; bases with no gene match: 20. Germline V gene sequence: CDR1 SGDLS, CDR2 YYNGEE.

The rearrangement joins TRBV3-1 (or the pseudogene TRBV3-2) to TRBJ1-3, with a possible D match to TRBD1 (6 bases). Germline CDR1 LGHDT, CDR2 YNNKEL (reference sequence). Deletions cut 4 bases from V and 0 bases from J, with 10 bases between. There are 15 residues in the CDR3. The CDR3 loop reads CASSPTGRSGNTIYF. The CDR3 nucleotides read TGTGCCAGCAGCCCCACAGGGCGCTCTGGAAACACCATATATTTT.

This clone was counted once. The chain employs TRBV24-1 and TRBJ2-6; 8 bases agree with TRBD1. The CDR3 has 16 amino acids. V lost 4 bases, J lost 3 bases, and 4 bases stayed unmatched. Germline V CDR1 and CDR2: KGHDR, SFDVKD. DNA for the CDR3: TGTGCCACCAGTGACTCTGGGACAGGTGGGGCCAACGTCCTGACTTTC. Translated: CATSDSGTGGANVLTF.

This clone is a singleton in its sample. The rearrangement links TRBV5-1 to TRBJ1-2, with TRBD1 as a possible D gene (6 bases). CDR1 and CDR2 (germline): SGHRS, YFSETQ. V was pared by 3 bases and J by 7 bases, with 7 bases between. This CDR3 has 11 amino acids. The CDR3 region is CASSSRGGYTF. The CDR3 DNA is TGCGCCAGCAGCTCCAGGGGTGGCTACACCTTC.

The gene calls are TRBV6-2 or TRBV6-3 and TRBJ1-1; 8 nucleotides align to TRBD1. V shed 6 bases and J 4 bases; nucleotides not matched to a gene: 13. Germline-derived CDR1 and CDR2 are MNHEY and SVGEGT. The CDR3 runs to 16 residues. The CDR3 DNA reads TGTGCCAGCAGCAAGCCCCTGGACAGGGTGTTCACTGAAGCTTTCTTT. Protein: CASSKPLDRVFTEAFF.

This chain uses TRBV3-1 (or the pseudogene TRBV3-2) with TRBJ1-5; D call uncertain. Germline V lookup: CDR1 LGHDT, CDR2 YNNKEL (reference sequence). Trimming took 0 bases from V and 2 from J, leaving 8 bases between them. The CDR3 extends over 15 amino acids. The CDR3 region has the DNA TGTGCCAGCAGCCAAGATGGGAGGGGCAATCAGCCCCAGCATTTT. This gives the protein CASSQDGRGNQPQHF.

The chain joins TRBV9 to TRBJ2-1; the match to TRBD2 covers 7 bases. This CDR3 contains 17 residues. Germline V CDR1 and CDR2: SGDLS, YYNGEE. Unmatched junction bases numbered 8, after V lost 2 bases and J lost 0 bases. CDR3 loop: CASSVLPGGSSYNEQFF. In nucleotides, the CDR3 is TGTGCCAGCAGCGTTCTCCCGGGCGGGAGCTCCTACAATGAGCAGTTCTTC.

This chain joins TRBV5-1 and TRBJ2-1; D is unresolved. This CDR3 is built from 16 residues. From germline, CDR1 is SGHRS and CDR2 YFSETQ. Trimming left V 0 bases short and J 1 base short, with 11 bases between. The CDR3 nucleotides are TGCGCCAGCAGCTTGGTTCCCGGGTCATCCTACAATGAGCAGTTCTTC. Encoded protein: CASSLVPGSSYNEQFF.

This chain connects TRBV4-3 to TRBJ2-1, with 7 bases fitting TRBD1. Germline trimming cut 4 bases from V and 4 bases from J; bases unmatched to any gene: 1. Germline-derived CDR1 and CDR2 are LGHNA and YSLEER. CDR3 length: 13 amino acids. CDR3 protein: CASSRTGYNEQFF. The CDR3 nucleotides are TGCGCCAGCAGCCGGACAGGTTACAATGAGCAGTTCTTC.

The chain joins TRBV4-3 to TRBJ2-3, with 8 bases that match TRBD2. Trimming cost V 1 base and J 2 bases; bases outside gene matches: 5. The CDR3 totals 16 residues. CDR1 and CDR2 (germline): LGHNA, YSLEER. CDR3: CASSQVPGGLTDTQYF. CDR3 sequence (DNA): TGCGCCAGCAGCCAAGTCCCGGGGGGGCTCACAGATACGCAGTATTTT.

This chain links TRBV7-8 with TRBJ1-3; TRBD1 agrees at 7 bases. CDR1 is SGHVS, CDR2 FQNEAQ, per germline. V dropped 5 bases and J dropped 4; count of bases not matched to a gene: 14. CDR3 size: 17 residues. The CDR3 DNA reads as TGTGCCAGCAGCCCATCTAGACAGGGTAAAAGCGGAAACACCATATATTTT. It encodes CASSPSRQGKSGNTIYF.

This clone was seen once. The V and J genes are TRBV15 and TRBJ2-7, with 9 nucleotides matching TRBD1. V lost 3 bases to trimming and J lost 3 bases; unmatched junction nucleotides: 6. From germline, CDR1 is LNHNV and CDR2 YYDKDF (reference sequence). CDR3 length: 15 residues. This CDR3 is CATSSPRGQGYEQYF. As DNA, the CDR3 is TGTGCCACCAGCAGTCCTCGGGGACAGGGCTACGAGCAGTACTTC.

V gene TRBV5-6 combines with J gene TRBJ1-6; D might be TRBD1 (5 bases). V lost 4 bases to trimming and J lost 10 bases, with 15 bases between them. CDR1 and CDR2 (germline): SGHDT, YYEEEE. The CDR3 is made up of 14 amino acids. The CDR3 region is CASSVGQAGSPLHF. The DNA of the CDR3 is TGTGCCAGCAGCGTGGGGCAGGCGGGATCACCCCTCCACTTT.

The chain uses TRBV5-1 and TRBJ2-3; 8 positions agree with TRBD1. The V gene end was trimmed by 2 bases and the J gene end by 6 bases; junction bases not matched to a gene: 5. The CDR3 length is 14 residues. Germline V lookup: CDR1 SGHRS, CDR2 YFSETQ. The CDR3 DNA sequence: TGCGCCAGCAGCTTACCGACAGGGGAGGATACGCAGTATTTT. This codes for CASSLPTGEDTQYF.

J is TRBJ1-2 and V is TRBV7-9; 9 bases agree with TRBD1. With 5 bases clipped from V and 1 base from J, the junction kept 17 bases outside the gene matches. The CDR3 runs to 19 residues. The germline V gene encodes CDR1 SEHNR and CDR2 FQNEAQ (reference sequence). Written as DNA, the CDR3 is TGTGCCAGCAGCCCCATTACTCCGGGACAGGGCCCGCTTAACTATGGCTACACCTTC. Translated: CASSPITPGQGPLNYGYTF.

The gene calls are TRBV9 and TRBJ2-5; tentatively, D is TRBD2 (5 bases). This CDR3 has 13 amino acids. V lost 4 bases and J lost 7, with 14 bases in between. From germline, CDR1 is SGDLS and CDR2 YYNGEE. CDR3 sequence reads: CASSLAGGRTQYF. For the CDR3, the DNA is TGTGCCAGCAGCCTGGCGGGCGGCAGGACCCAGTACTTC.

The V and J genes are TRBV15 and TRBJ2-7; D remains unclear. CDR3 length: 13 amino acids. Germline V CDR1 and CDR2: LNHNV, YYDKDF (reference sequence). The V and J ends lost 2 bases and 2 bases respectively, with 7 bases between them. The CDR3 nucleotides read TGTGCCACCAGCAGAACAGTAGCCTACGAGCAGTACTTC. Translated, it gives CATSRTVAYEQYF.

V usage is TRBV12-5 and J usage is TRBJ2-7; the D gene is possibly TRBD1 (6 bases). The CDR3 length is 14 residues. CDR1 is LGHNT and CDR2 is FRNRAP in the germline V gene. V lost 5 bases to trimming and J lost 7 bases, with 18 bases between them. For the CDR3, the DNA is TGTGCTAGTGGTCCGGACAGCCTTATACGGGAGCAGTACTTC. It yields the protein CASGPDSLIREQYF.

This clone turned up a few times. The CDR3 region is CASSPLQGDEKLFF. DNA for the CDR3: TGTGCCAGCTCACCATTGCAGGGGGATGAAAAACTGTTTTTT. J is TRBJ1-4 and V is TRBV18; TRBD1 agrees at 7 bases. The CDR3 contains 14 residues. Per germline, CDR1 KGHSH and CDR2 LQKENI. Germline trimming cut 2 bases from V and 6 bases from J; bases unmatched to any gene: 3. Complete variable domain (other parts from reference TRBV18 and TRBJ1-4): NAGVMQNPRHLVRRRGQEARLRCSPMKGHSHVYWYRQLPEEGLKFMVYLQKENIIDESGMPKERFSAEFPKEGPSILRIQQVVRGDSAAYFCASSPLQGDEKLFFGSGTQLSVL.

The J gene is TRBJ1-2, the V gene TRBV9; TRBD1 matches at 7 bases. CDR1 SGDLS and CDR2 YYNGEE come from the germline V gene. The CDR3 sequence is 13 residues long. V gave up 3 bases and J gave up 8 bases; unmatched junction bases: 7. The CDR3 sequence: CASSADRALGYTF. Written as DNA, the CDR3 is TGTGCCAGCAGCGCAGACAGGGCGTTGGGCTACACCTTC.

The V call is TRBV5-4, the J call TRBJ1-1; 8 positions agree with TRBD1. Germline V gives CDR1 SGHNT, CDR2 YYREEE (reference sequence). The junction had 10 bases not matched to a gene; V was cut back by 10 bases and J by 5 bases. There are 13 residues in the CDR3. The CDR3 nucleotides read TGTGCCGGTCGTAGACAGGGGAGGACTGAAGCTTTCTTT. This translates into CAGRRQGRTEAFF.

The V gene is TRBV27, the J gene TRBJ1-2; no definite D call. The CDR3 is 13 residues long. V was pared by 2 bases and J by 8 bases, with 12 bases between. CDR1 MNHEY and CDR2 SMNVEV come from the germline V gene (reference sequence). Written as DNA, the CDR3 is TGTGCCAGCAGTTTAGAGGCGGGGTTCGGCTACACCTTC. This gives the protein CASSLEAGFGYTF.

The chain couples TRBV24-1 to TRBJ2-5, with unresolved D. CDR3 length equals 16 residues. Trimming cost V 5 bases and J 5 bases, with 20 bases left between them. Looked up from germline, CDR1 is KGHDR and CDR2 is SFDVKD. CDR3 nucleotides: TGTGCCACCAGTGGTTCCCGCCTAGGCAAGGTGGAGACCCAGTACTTC. It is translated as CATSGSRLGKVETQYF.

The CDR3 bases are TGTGCCAGCAGCTTCAGCATGCAGGGGGATACGCAGTATTTT. Its translation: CASSFSMQGDTQYF. V usage is TRBV7-9 and J usage is TRBJ2-3, with a possible D match to TRBD1 (6 bases). The CDR3 has 14 amino acids. CDR1 and CDR2 (germline): SEHNR, FQNEAQ (reference sequence). V lost 3 bases and J 6 bases, leaving 13 bases between the germline ends.

The chain has TRBV11-3 and TRBJ1-1; possible D gene TRBD1, 5 bases. CDR1 and CDR2 (germline): SGHNT, YENEEA. This CDR3 is built from 15 residues. V was shortened by 2 bases and J by 1 base, with 11 bases between the two germline ends. CDR3 sequence: CASSLRGQKNTEAFF. CDR3 DNA sequence: TGTGCCAGCAGCTTAAGGGGTCAGAAGAACACTGAAGCTTTCTTT.